This record covers a single T cell receptor (beta chain). The specificity of this receptor is unknown. It has no much larger one-base neighbor in the sample; base qualities were not kept. These data are taken from a study of CD8 T cells in Susac syndrome (dated by TCRdb to between 2018 and 2021). Study-wide context: The study used repertoire sequencing to test whether antigen drove CD8+ T cell activation and differentiation in Susac syndrome. CD8+ T cell repertoire clonality was compared between more than ten healthy donors, about 14 Susac syndrome patients and 15 multiple sclerosis patients. On the study overall, not on this receptor specifically: The number of individuals in the TCR sequencing and HLA analysis was acknowledged as relatively small.

The CDR3 covers 15 residues, taking in both the cysteine and the phenylalanine. Of all the DNA, just the CDR3 is kept, 45 bases in frame from base 1. Looking up the germline V gene (reference sequence) yields CDR1 LNHDA and CDR2 SQIVND. The germline ends are 16 bases apart after V is trimmed by 4 bases and J by 4 bases. Peripheral blood CD8+ and CD4+ T cells from healthy donors, Susac syndrome patients and multiple sclerosis patients were profiled using high-throughput TCR beta sequencing. The healthy donors served as controls matched for age and sex. CD8+ TEMRA cells were enriched by FACS, while bulk CD8+ and CD4+ T cells were purified by magnetic negative isolation. Blood was drawn into EDTA tubes, processed within 24 hours, and PBMCs were isolated by density gradient centrifugation. PBMCs intended for TCR sequencing were cryopreserved in liquid nitrogen and were subsequently thawed in a 37 degrees C water bath. Purity of sorted or isolated CD4+, CD8+ and CD8+ TEMRA cells was at least 90%.

RNA was extracted with the RNeasy kit and about 0.5 to 1 ug was reverse transcribed using random hexamers. The immunoSEQ multiplex PCR assay, covering 54 Vbeta and 13 Jbeta segments, was used to amplify TCR beta CDR3 regions. To correct PCR amplification bias, a synthetic template baseline was used for both primer optimization and computational correction. For the original study's pipeline: Only productive sequences were kept, with reads annotated to V, D and J genes according to IMGT and analyzed in immunoSEQ Analyzer. Clonality was calculated as one minus the Shannon entropy normalized by log2 of the number of productive unique sequences. For each patient and control, public and private clones were evaluated among the 100 most prevalent clones. A clone was defined as Susac-specific if it was absent from the healthy and MS cohorts, from over a thousand published viral clones and from other ImmuneACCESS disease sequences. The public reads were run again by TCRdb, first through fastp at Q25 and then through MiXCR, and only productive beta chains were kept. A single entry per CDR3 protein holds the most common genes and DNA from its merged rows. TCRdb, not the authors, supplied the V and J calls. The table for this sample lists about 60,000 distinct CDR3 sequences; about 92% of them were counted only once. The ten largest make up nearly 0.2% of the sample.

Sequencing was carried out using CD8+ T cells from PBMCs. The chain is made from TRBV19 and TRBJ2-5; possibly the D gene is TRBD2, per 5 matching bases. This TCR derives from a human donor in good health. The sequence in DNA is TGTGCCAGTAGTAAAATTGTGGAGGTAGGAGAGACCCAGTACTTC. Protein translation: CASSKIVEVGETQYF.